The 12 T cell receptor beta chains in this list originate from one sample, sequenced in a study of cytomegalovirus exposure and HLA in healthy donors. Primers: 60 Vbeta forward and 13 Jbeta reverse. Sequencing was performed with immunoSEQ multiplex PCR; in TCRdb, only in-frame clones are kept and a portion is missing. The table includes some 190,000 clones, around 84% detected once. Sequencing input: PBMCs. All receptors come from a boy between 2 and 15 years old in good health and CMV-seronegative.

The chain has TRBV6-1 and TRBJ1-4; D uncertain. This CDR3 has 15 residues. Trimming removed 6 bases at V and 2 bases at J, with 13 bases between. Germline assignment: CDR1 MNHNS and CDR2 SASEGT. CDR3 coding DNA: TGTGCCAGCAGCCCCGTGGGAGGGACTAATGAAAAACTGTTTTTT. It is translated as CASSPVGGTNEKLFF.

This chain connects TRBV18 to TRBJ2-1, with D possibly matching TRBD1 (7 bases). From germline, CDR1 is KGHSH and CDR2 LQKENI. The CDR3 covers 15 residues. The germline V and J ends were trimmed by 1 base and 8 bases, with 15 bases remaining between them. Here the CDR3 DNA reads TGTGCCAGCTCACCACTTCAGGAGGGGGCACATGAGCAGTTCTTC. It encodes CASSPLQEGAHEQFF.

CDR3 loop: CASSLAPGNQPQHF. The CDR3 DNA is TGCGCCAGCAGCTTGGCCCCGGGCAATCAGCCCCAGCATTTT. This chain uses TRBV5-1 with TRBJ1-5, with unresolved D. Germline loops: CDR1 SGHRS, CDR2 YFSETQ. Trimming shortened V by 0 bases and J by 2 bases, and 6 bases separated the two germline ends. This CDR3 is 14 amino acids long.

This clone was observed a handful of times. One end of the junction does not line up with germline, which may come from a read error. J is TRBJ1-1 and V is TRBV7-6, with D possibly matching TRBD1 (5 bases). The CDR3 consists of 15 residues. Germline lookup yields CDR1 SGHVS and CDR2 FNYEAQ. The CDR3 protein is CASSSPGQGAPEALF. The CDR3 DNA sequence: TGTGCCAGCAGCTCACCAGGGCAGGGTGCACCTGAAGCTCTCTTT.

The chain has TRBV19 and TRBJ2-3, with 7 bases fitting TRBD2. CDR3 length: 13 amino acids. The junction had 2 bases not matched to a gene; V was cut back by 6 bases and J by 2 bases. The V gene's germline CDR1 is LNHDA and CDR2 SQIVND (reference sequence). The CDR3 bases are TGTGCCAGTAGCGGGGGGAACACAGATACGCAGTATTTT. Translating gives CASSGGNTDTQYF.

V usage is TRBV5-8 and J usage is TRBJ2-1; 15 positions match TRBD2. The CDR3 is 15 residues long. The J segment lost 9 bases and the V segment lost 4 bases, leaving 5 bases of the junction unmatched. Looked up from germline, CDR1 is SGHTS and CDR2 is YDEGEE. The DNA for the CDR3 is TGTGCCAGCAGCCCGGGACTAGCGGGGGGAGGTGAGCAGTTCTTC. It translates to CASSPGLAGGGEQFF.

This clone has just one count. This rearrangement joins TRBV15 to TRBJ2-6; 7 bases align to TRBD1. Germline lookup yields CDR1 LNHNV and CDR2 YYDKDF (reference sequence). The CDR3 totals 18 residues. Trimming took 3 bases from V and 1 from J; bases not matched to a gene: 9. The CDR3 reads CATSRRVEGASGANVLTF. The CDR3 coding sequence is TGTGCCACCAGCAGGCGGGTTGAGGGGGCTTCTGGGGCCAACGTCCTGACTTTC.

The V and J genes are TRBV27 and TRBJ2-1; 7 bases agree with TRBD2. Per germline, CDR1 MNHEY and CDR2 SMNVEV (reference sequence). The CDR3 length is 15 residues. The trim removed 4 bases at V and 4 bases at J, leaving 7 bases unmatched. Here the CDR3 DNA reads TGTGCCAGCAGTTACAGCGGGAACGGATACAATGAGCAGTTCTTC. It codes for CASSYSGNGYNEQFF.

CDR3 sequence reads: CASSLGRLMGSHEQYF. The CDR3 DNA is TGCGCCAGCAGCTTGGGGAGACTAATGGGATCGCACGAGCAGTACTTC. The chain employs TRBV5-1 and TRBJ2-7, with D possibly matching TRBD2 (5 bases). Trimming cost V 0 bases and J 5 bases, with 18 bases left between them. The V gene's germline CDR1 is SGHRS and CDR2 YFSETQ. This CDR3 region has 16 residues.

V gene TRBV30 combines with J gene TRBJ2-2; tentative D call: TRBD1 (5 bases). The CDR3 totals 14 residues. Looked up from germline, CDR1 is GTSNPN and CDR2 is SVGIG (reference sequence). V lost 3 bases and J 2 bases, leaving 10 bases between the germline ends. The CDR3 nucleotides read TGTGCCTGGAGCCGACAGCCTAACACCGGGGAGCTGTTTTTT. It yields the protein CAWSRQPNTGELFF.

V and J are TRBV27 and TRBJ1-1; 8 bases line up with TRBD1. Germline V gene data show CDR1 as MNHEY and CDR2 as SMNVEV (reference sequence). The CDR3 is made up of 16 amino acids. Trimming cost V 4 bases and J 2 bases; bases outside gene matches: 9. The CDR3 region is CASSSARGLTNTEAFF. For the CDR3, the DNA is TGTGCCAGCAGTTCTGCCAGGGGGCTCACTAACACTGAAGCTTTCTTT.

The chain combines TRBV27 with TRBJ1-3; the D is unclear. The CDR3 length is 13 residues. The germline CDR1 and CDR2 sequences are MNHEY and SMNVEV (reference sequence). The ends were cut back, 5 bases at V and 0 bases at J, with 5 bases in the middle. CDR3 nucleotide sequence: TGTGCCAGCAGTCCAATCTCTGGAAACACCATATATTTT. Its translation is CASSPISGNTIYF.